This TCR beta chain is drawn from a study of CD8 T cells in ankylosing spondylitis. TCRdb analysed the 5' RACE reads with MiXCR anew, one entry per CDR3 protein. The sample lists 250,000 to 300,000 distinct CDR3 sequences; around 19% were seen once. Many counts were recorded for this clonotype. The material sequenced was blood, either unsorted or a sorted T cell fraction (not recorded which). The TCR comes from a male donor with ankylosing spondylitis or in good health (not recorded which).

The CDR3 loop is CASSPTGVGYEQYV. The CDR3 DNA reads as TGCGCCAGCAGCCCCACGGGGGTGGGCTACGAGCAGTACGTC. The chain uses TRBV5-1 and TRBJ2-7; possible D gene TRBD2, 6 bases. Between the trimmed V and J ends, which lost 4 bases and 3 bases, there was a span of 14 bases. Germline V gene sequence: CDR1 SGHRS, CDR2 YFSETQ. This CDR3 contains 14 residues.